This T cell receptor (beta chain) is from a study of T cell responses to AZD1222 COVID-19 vaccine. With respect to this clone: Its specificity is unknown.

Only in-frame clones appear in the TCRdb table, and some are missing; sequencing was by immunoSEQ multiplex PCR. Of approximately 17,000 clones listed, 80% are singletons. General study findings and limits: Nearly half of the spike-specific TCRs reportedly recognize variant regions that carry no mutations. Most donors were white British and more were female, and clonal diversity was possibly underestimated.

Second doses were pooled across both intervals (about 4 or about 12 weeks). This CDR3 has 16 amino acids. CDR1 and CDR2 (germline): LGHNA, YNFKEQ. Deletions cut 0 bases from V and 0 bases from J, with 9 bases between. Sequenced material: peripheral blood, taken 28 days after the second AZD1222 dose. The chain uses TRBV4-2 and TRBJ1-3; D remains unclear. This sequence originates from an adult who received the AZD1222 COVID-19 vaccine. The CDR3 spells CASSQDQVYSGNTIYF. Written as DNA, the CDR3 is TGTGCCAGCAGCCAAGATCAGGTATACTCTGGAAACACCATATATTTT.